This T cell receptor (beta chain) was observed in a study of T-cell reconstitution after alpha-beta-depleted transplantation in children (dated by TCRdb to the mid-2010s). In the study overall: Using TCR repertoire profiling, the study quantitatively followed how T-cell immune reconstitution unfolded in children after TCRalphabeta/CD19-depleted allogeneic hematopoietic cell transplantation.

The research as a whole found: Apparently early alphabetaT-cell count recovery about two months after transplant reportedly relied on only several hundred rapidly expanded clones derived from non-depleted graft cells. In some patients, high TCRbeta diversity at day 60 was attributed to recipient T cells and intrathymic progenitors that had survived conditioning. Over the following months the frequencies of hyperexpanded clones went down, and after one year T-cell counts and TCRbeta diversity were mostly credited to newly produced T cells.

Trimmed from V: 6 bases; trimmed from J: 3 bases; junction bases lacking a gene match: 10. CDR1 and CDR2, per the germline V gene (reference sequence), are DFQATT and SNEGSKA. The CDR3 starts with the cysteine, ends with the phenylalanine, and has 15 residues. Of the read, only the CDR3 DNA is kept; its 45 bases are in frame from base 1. Per the publication, the treatment or condition label means: allogeneic hematopoietic cell transplantation with graft depleted of TCRalphabeta T cells and CD19 B cells. Transplant recipients were children who received TCRalphabeta/CD19-depleted allogeneic hematopoietic cell grafts. This clonotype was recorded many times. Its antigen specificity is not known. No base-level quality is on record; no much larger clone is a single base apart. Library method: PCR. The sample was run on an Illumina HiSeq 2500. TCR library preparation used molecular barcoding, with unique molecular identifiers applied to normalize quantification of the TCRbeta repertoire. TCRdb reprocessed the public reads (quality trimming at Q25 with fastp, clone calling with MiXCR) and kept in-frame beta chains. CDR3 protein sequences are deduplicated, and each keeps its most common genes and DNA. This sample holds approximately 240,000 distinct CDR3 sequences; 11% were observed only once. The ten largest clonotypes hold 28% of the sample.

The TCR originated in a child less than two years old with acute myeloid leukemia, due to receive a stem cell transplant. The receptor chain draws on TRBV20-1 and TRBJ2-7; TRBD2 matches 11 bases in the middle. Specimen: PBMCs, collected before TCRalphabeta/CD19-depleted stem cell transplant. The CDR3 region reads CSASPGLAAFYEQYF. The DNA is as follows: TGCAGTGCGTCTCCGGGACTAGCGGCCTTCTACGAGCAGTACTTC.